These 23 T cell receptor beta chains originate from one sample sequenced in a study of cytomegalovirus exposure and HLA in healthy donors. The PCR was carried out with 60 Vbeta primers and 13 Jbeta primers. Measured with immunoSEQ multiplex PCR; TCRdb has only the in-frame clones, and not every one. The table has roughly 100,000 clones, about 66% seen once. The sample taken for sequencing was PBMCs. All receptors come from a boy aged 5-17 years in good health and CMV-seropositive.

The V gene is TRBV7-3, the J gene TRBJ2-5; D unresolved. Trimming shortened V by 6 bases and J by 1 base, and 9 bases separated the two germline ends. Germline loops: CDR1 SGHTA, CDR2 FQGTGA. This CDR3 region has 13 residues. The CDR3 is CASSVGAQETQYF. The CDR3 DNA follows: TGTGCCAGCAGTGTCGGAGCCCAAGAGACCCAGTACTTC.

The V call is TRBV25-1, the J call TRBJ2-5, with a tentative D call TRBD2 (5 bases). V was shortened by 6 bases and J by 5 bases, with 7 bases between the two germline ends. The CDR3 spans 11 residues. CDR1 is MGHDK and CDR2 is SYGVNS in the germline V gene. For the CDR3, the DNA is TGTGCCAGCAGCCGAGGGGAGACCCAGTACTTC. It specifies CASSRGETQYF.

The CDR3 nucleotides read TGTGCCAGCAGTTCGTTGCAGTCCGGGGCCAACGTCCTGACTTTC. Translating gives CASSSLQSGANVLTF. The genes are TRBV6-5 and TRBJ2-6, with D unclear. The CDR3 covers 15 residues. Trimming stripped 4 bases from V and 4 bases from J, with 11 bases between. Germline loops: CDR1 MNHEY, CDR2 SVGAGI.

This clone was detected only a few times. Distinct nucleotide sequences in the sample also encode this CDR3. The chain recombines TRBV29-1 with TRBJ1-4; D unresolved. Germline V gene data show CDR1 as SQVTM and CDR2 as ANQGSEA. With 5 bases removed from V and 3 bases from J, the gap between germline ends came to 10 bases. This CDR3 comprises 13 residues. CDR3: CSVLGGANEKLFF. The CDR3 DNA reads as TGCAGCGTTCTAGGCGGGGCTAATGAAAAACTGTTTTTT. Based on the CDR3 plus reference TRBV29-1 and TRBJ1-4, the full variable domain is SAVISQKPSRDICQRGTSLTIQCQVDSQVTMMFWYRQQPGQSLTLIATANQGSEATYESGFVIDKFPISRPNLTFSTLTVSNMSPEDSSIYLCSVLGGANEKLFFGSGTQLSVL.

The V call is TRBV7-2, the J call TRBJ1-2, with D unresolved. The CDR3 contains 12 residues. Between the trimmed V and J ends, which lost 5 bases and 7 bases, there was a span of 11 bases. Germline V CDR1 and CDR2: SGHTA, FQGNSA. The CDR3 DNA reads TGTGCCAGCAGCACGCAGAAGTCTGGCTACACCTTC. It is translated as CASSTQKSGYTF. Variable domain in full (rest from reference TRBV7-2 and TRBJ1-2): GAGVSQSPSNKVTEKGKDVELRCDPISGHTALYWYRQSLGQGLEFLIYFQGNSAPDKSGLPSDRFSAERTGGSVSTLTIQRTQQEDSAVYLCASSTQKSGYTFGSGTRLTVV.

V gene TRBV7-9 combines with J gene TRBJ2-1, with TRBD2 matching over 7 bases. The V gene end was trimmed by 1 base and the J gene end by 5 bases; junction bases not matched to a gene: 5. Germline loops: CDR1 SEHNR, CDR2 FQNEAQ (reference sequence). The CDR3 contains 15 residues. In nucleotides, the CDR3 is TGTGCCAGCAGCTTAGACGGGAGGATCAACAATGAGCAGTTCTTC. Translating gives CASSLDGRINNEQFF.

The rearrangement joins TRBV30 to TRBJ1-1; 7 bases agree with TRBD1. The CDR3 spans 15 residues. V lost 2 bases to trimming and J lost 4 bases; unmatched junction nucleotides: 10. Germline V gene sequence: CDR1 GTSNPN, CDR2 SVGIG (reference sequence). CDR3 nucleotides: TGTGCCTGGAGTTTAGGACAGGCTTTGGTCACTGAAGCTTTCTTT. Residues: CAWSLGQALVTEAFF.

The chain employs TRBV5-1 and TRBJ2-4, with 11 bases aligning to TRBD1. V shed 4 bases and J 7 bases; nucleotides not matched to a gene: 7. Germline V gene data show CDR1 as SGHRS and CDR2 as YFSETQ. This CDR3 spans 15 amino acids. The CDR3 nucleotides are TGCGCCAGCAGCCTTGGGACAGGGGGAGGGAACATTCAGTACTTC. This sequence encodes CASSLGTGGGNIQYF.

The chain couples TRBV5-1 to TRBJ2-3; tentative D call: TRBD2 (6 bases). CDR1 and CDR2 (germline): SGHRS, YFSETQ. The CDR3 consists of 16 residues. V was clipped by 4 bases and J by 1 base, with 16 bases between them. The CDR3 nucleotides read TGCGCCAGCAGCCCGGGACTTACACCGGGCACAGATACGCAGTATTTT. This translates into CASSPGLTPGTDTQYF.

V usage is TRBV28 and J usage is TRBJ1-1, with unresolved D. The V gene's germline CDR1 is MDHEN and CDR2 SYDVKM. CDR3 size: 14 residues. The V end was cut by 6 bases, the J end by 0 bases, with 11 bases between. CDR3 residues: CASREPTLNTEAFF. CDR3 in DNA: TGTGCCAGCAGAGAACCGACACTGAACACTGAAGCTTTCTTT.

CDR3 sequence reads: CASSYGTSGTDTQYF. The CDR3 nucleotides read TGTGCCAGCAGTTACGGGACTAGCGGCACAGATACGCAGTATTTT. The V call is TRBV6-5, the J call TRBJ2-3; the match to TRBD2 covers 10 bases. Germline V gene lookup returns CDR1 MNHEY and CDR2 SVGAGI. The J segment lost 1 base and the V segment lost 2 bases, leaving 0 bases of the junction unmatched. This CDR3 is built from 15 residues.

The rearrangement links TRBV5-8 to TRBJ1-1, with D perhaps matching TRBD1 (6 bases). The CDR3 is made up of 15 amino acids. Per germline, CDR1 SGHTS and CDR2 YDEGEE. V gave up 0 bases and J gave up 7 bases, with 16 bases separating them. The CDR3 here is CASSLEQGAQGEAFF. The CDR3 bases are TGTGCCAGCAGCTTGGAACAGGGTGCCCAGGGTGAAGCTTTCTTT.

This clone was counted between two and nine times. The J gene is TRBJ2-3, the V gene TRBV15; tentative D call: TRBD2 (6 bases). This CDR3 contains 14 residues. The germline CDR1 and CDR2 sequences are LNHNV and YYDKDF (reference sequence). V lost 1 base and J lost 8, with 13 bases in between. The CDR3 loop reads CATSRVAGSVTQYF. The CDR3 DNA follows: TGTGCCACCAGCAGAGTTGCGGGGTCGGTTACGCAGTATTTT. The full variable domain, rest sourced from reference TRBV15 and TRBJ2-3, is DAMVIQNPRYQVTQFGKPVTLSCSQTLNHNVMYWYQQKSSQAPKLLFHYYDKDFNNEADTPDNFQSRRPNTSFCFLDIRSPGLGDTAMYLCATSRVAGSVTQYFGPGTRLTVL.

Turning to this clone: One end of the junction does not line up with germline, which may come from a read error. This chain connects TRBV23-1 to TRBJ1-5, with D possibly being TRBD1 (5 bases). TRBV23-1 is designated an ORF whose function remains uncertain. The CDR3 sequence is 14 residues long. The CDR3 here is CASSLIAGRQPQNF. The CDR3, as DNA: TGCGCCAGCAGTCTCATTGCAGGGCGGCAGCCCCAGAATTTT.

This chain connects TRBV14 to TRBJ2-3; TRBD2 matches 8 bases. Germline trimming cut 5 bases from V and 2 bases from J; bases unmatched to any gene: 15. Germline V gene sequence: CDR1 SGHDN, CDR2 FVKESK. The CDR3 is 18 amino acids. The CDR3 nucleotides read TGTGCCAGCAGCAGGGGTGATAGCGGGGACCCTTACACAGATACGCAGTATTTT. This translates into CASSRGDSGDPYTDTQYF.

A word on this clone: The junction departs from the called germline gene at one end, perhaps through a read error. The chain recombines TRBV6-1 with TRBJ1-5, with 7 bases identical to TRBD1. Germline V gene sequence: CDR1 MNHNS, CDR2 SASEGT. The CDR3 contains 15 residues. The CDR3 region is CASSVFDRVGQPQNF. The CDR3 DNA is TGTGCCAGCAGTGTTTTTGACAGGGTGGGACAGCCCCAGAATTTT.

This clone was seen only a few times. The genes are TRBV27 and TRBJ2-7; 7 bases are shared with TRBD1. Germline CDR1 and CDR2: MNHEY and SMNVEV (reference sequence). Trimming at V came to 5 bases and at J to 1 base, leaving 8 bases not matched to a gene. The CDR3 consists of 15 residues. The CDR3 DNA follows: TGTGCCAGCAGTCTTACCGGGACAGAGTCCTACGAGCAGTACTTC. Its translation is CASSLTGTESYEQYF.

This clone has a handful of counts. This rearrangement joins TRBV5-4 to TRBJ2-1; possibly TRBD2 for D (6 bases). The length of the CDR3 is 15 residues. Trimming removed 3 bases from V and 7 bases from J, with 17 bases in between. Germline V gives CDR1 SGHNT, CDR2 YYREEE (reference sequence). The CDR3 loop reads CASSSRDSSPNEQFF. As DNA, the CDR3 is TGTGCCAGCAGCTCGCGGGACTCCAGTCCGAATGAGCAGTTCTTC.

CDR3 nucleotide sequence: TGCGCCAGCAGCCCCGATTCGGGAATTAACCTTCCAGCCCCCTATGGCTACACCTTC. It translates to CASSPDSGINLPAPYGYTF. J is TRBJ1-2 and V is TRBV4-3; no definite D call. The germline CDR1 and CDR2 sequences are LGHNA and YSLEER. The CDR3 extends over 19 amino acids. Trimming removed 4 bases from V and 4 bases from J, with 28 bases in between.

This rearrangement joins TRBV27 to TRBJ2-1; D remains unclear. V was shortened by 3 bases and J by 0 bases, with 6 bases between the two germline ends. Germline V gene lookup returns CDR1 MNHEY and CDR2 SMNVEV (reference sequence). This CDR3 contains 14 residues. The DNA of the CDR3 is TGTGCCAGCAGTTTTTCGAGCTCCTACAATGAGCAGTTCTTC. This codes for CASSFSSSYNEQFF.

The V and J genes are TRBV6-6 and TRBJ1-4; 7 bases align to TRBD1. This CDR3 has 16 amino acids. V trimming: 6 bases; J trimming: 0 bases; junction bases outside the gene matches: 7. The germline V gene encodes CDR1 MNHNY and CDR2 SVGAGI (reference sequence). The CDR3 sequence is CASRGQDVATNEKLFF. The CDR3 DNA reads TGTGCCAGCAGAGGACAGGACGTTGCAACTAATGAAAAACTGTTTTTT.

Regarding this clone: The junction differs from germline at one of its ends, possibly a read error. The CDR3 DNA is TGCGGAGGTGCGGTCGGCCCTAACTATGGCTACACCTTC. Residues: CGGAVGPNYGYTF. The chain has TRBV30 and TRBJ1-2; no definite D call. CDR3 length: 13 residues. Germline-derived CDR1 and CDR2 are GTSNPN and SVGIG (reference sequence).

This clone has a handful of counts. This chain joins TRBV2 and TRBJ1-5, with D uncertain. The CDR3 covers 13 residues. The V and J ends lost 4 bases and 4 bases respectively, with 8 bases between them. Germline V lookup: CDR1 SNHLY, CDR2 FYNNEI. For the CDR3, the DNA is TGTGCCAGCAGTGGGCAGACTAATCAGCCCCAGCATTTT. Its translation: CASSGQTNQPQHF.